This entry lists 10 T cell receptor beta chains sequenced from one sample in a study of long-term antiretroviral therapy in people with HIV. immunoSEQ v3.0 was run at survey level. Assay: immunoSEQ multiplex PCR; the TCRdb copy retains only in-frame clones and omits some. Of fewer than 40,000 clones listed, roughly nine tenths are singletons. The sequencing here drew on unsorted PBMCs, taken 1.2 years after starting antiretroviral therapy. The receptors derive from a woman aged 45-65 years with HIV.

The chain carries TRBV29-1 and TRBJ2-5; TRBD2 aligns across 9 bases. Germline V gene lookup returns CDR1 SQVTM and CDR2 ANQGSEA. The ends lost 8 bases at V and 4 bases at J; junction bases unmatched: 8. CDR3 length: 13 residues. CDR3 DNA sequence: TGCAGCACCGCGGGGGGGCAGGTAGAGACCCAGTACTTC. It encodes CSTAGGQVETQYF.

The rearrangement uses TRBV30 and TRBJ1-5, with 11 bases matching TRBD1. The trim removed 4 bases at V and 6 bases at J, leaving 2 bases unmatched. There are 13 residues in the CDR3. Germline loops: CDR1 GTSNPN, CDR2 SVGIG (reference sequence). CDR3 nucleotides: TGTGCCTGGAAAGGACAGGGGGCTCAGCCCCAGCATTTT. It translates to CAWKGQGAQPQHF.

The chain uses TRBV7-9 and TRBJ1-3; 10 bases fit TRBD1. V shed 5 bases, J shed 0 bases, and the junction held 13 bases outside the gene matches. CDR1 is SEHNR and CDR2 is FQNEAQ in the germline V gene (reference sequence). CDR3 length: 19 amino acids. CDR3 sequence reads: CASSPWGQGKSSSGNTIYF. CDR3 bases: TGTGCCAGCAGCCCCTGGGGACAGGGGAAGTCATCCTCTGGAAACACCATATATTTT.

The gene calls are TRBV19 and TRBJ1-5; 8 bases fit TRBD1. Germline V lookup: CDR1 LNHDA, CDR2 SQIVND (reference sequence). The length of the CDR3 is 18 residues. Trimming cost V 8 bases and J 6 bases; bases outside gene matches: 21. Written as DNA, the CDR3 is TGTGCCAGTGGACCGGTCTCCTGGAAGCAGGGGGCAGGTCAGCCCCAGCATTTT. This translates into CASGPVSWKQGAGQPQHF. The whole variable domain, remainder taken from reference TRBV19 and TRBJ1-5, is DGGITQSPKYLFRKEGQNVTLSCEQNLNHDAMYWYRQDPGQGLRLIYYSQIVNDFQKGDIAEGYSVSREKKESFPLTVTSAQKNPTAFYLCASGPVSWKQGAGQPQHFGDGTRLSIL.

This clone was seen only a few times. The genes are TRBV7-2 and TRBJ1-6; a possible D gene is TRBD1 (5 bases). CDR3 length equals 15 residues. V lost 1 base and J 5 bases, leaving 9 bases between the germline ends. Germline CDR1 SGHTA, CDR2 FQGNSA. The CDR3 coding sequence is TGTGCCAGCAGCTTAGTGGGGGGTGATAATTCACCCCTCCACTTT. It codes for CASSLVGGDNSPLHF.

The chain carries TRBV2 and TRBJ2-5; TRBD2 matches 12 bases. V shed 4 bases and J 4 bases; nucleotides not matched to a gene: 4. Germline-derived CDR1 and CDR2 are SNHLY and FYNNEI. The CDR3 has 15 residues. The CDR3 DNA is TGTGCCAGCAGTGTACCACTAGCGGGGGGAGAGACCCAGTACTTC. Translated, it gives CASSVPLAGGETQYF. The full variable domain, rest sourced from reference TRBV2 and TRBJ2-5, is EPEVTQTPSHQVTQMGQEVILRCVPISNHLYFYWYRQILGQKVEFLVSFYNNEISEKSEIFDDQFSVERPDGSNFTLKIRSTKLEDSAMYFCASSVPLAGGETQYFGPGTRLLVL.

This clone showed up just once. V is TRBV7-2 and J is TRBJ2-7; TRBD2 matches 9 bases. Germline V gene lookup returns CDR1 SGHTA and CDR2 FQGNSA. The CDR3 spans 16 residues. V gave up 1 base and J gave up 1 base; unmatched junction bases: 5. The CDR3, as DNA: TGTGCCAGCAGCTTAGTCTTGACTAGCGGATCCTACGAGCAGTACTTC. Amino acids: CASSLVLTSGSYEQYF.

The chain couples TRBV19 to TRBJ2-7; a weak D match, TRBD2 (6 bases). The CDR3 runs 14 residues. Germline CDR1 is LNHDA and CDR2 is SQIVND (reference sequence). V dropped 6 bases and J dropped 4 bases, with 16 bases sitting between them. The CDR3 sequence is CASRMSGAGYEQYF. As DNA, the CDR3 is TGTGCCAGTAGAATGTCCGGGGCGGGGTACGAGCAGTACTTC.

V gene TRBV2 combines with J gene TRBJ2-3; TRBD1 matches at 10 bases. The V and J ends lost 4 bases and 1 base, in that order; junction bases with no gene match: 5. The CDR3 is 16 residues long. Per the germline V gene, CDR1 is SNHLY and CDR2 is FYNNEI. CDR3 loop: CASSGQGAFGTDTQYF. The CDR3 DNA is TGTGCCAGCAGTGGACAGGGGGCTTTTGGCACAGATACGCAGTATTTT.

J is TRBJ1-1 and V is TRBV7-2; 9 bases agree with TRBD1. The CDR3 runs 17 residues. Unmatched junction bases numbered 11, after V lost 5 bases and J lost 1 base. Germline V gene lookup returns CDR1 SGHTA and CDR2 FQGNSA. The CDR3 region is CASSLGQGKRPNTEAFF. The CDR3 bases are TGTGCCAGCAGCCTCGGACAGGGGAAACGCCCGAACACTGAAGCTTTCTTT. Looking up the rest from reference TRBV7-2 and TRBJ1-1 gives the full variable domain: GAGVSQSPSNKVTEKGKDVELRCDPISGHTALYWYRQSLGQGLEFLIYFQGNSAPDKSGLPSDRFSAERTGGSVSTLTIQRTQQEDSAVYLCASSLGQGKRPNTEAFFGQGTRLTVV.